This T cell receptor (beta chain) was recorded in a study of a mutant IDH1 vaccine in newly diagnosed glioma. Overall study: Once 4-6 weeks had passed after radiotherapy alone, vaccination started, or it started with temozolomide cycles. Treated patients, approximately 60% male and around 38% female, averaged about 40 years of age. Beforehand, treatment had been radiotherapy, temozolomide, or both; the majority received both.

Only in-frame clones appear in the TCRdb table, and some are missing; sequencing was by immunoSEQ multiplex PCR. The table lists 84,000 or so clones, roughly four fifths of them singletons. The germline V and J ends were trimmed by 0 bases and 0 bases, with 12 bases remaining between them. Per germline, CDR1 SQVTM and CDR2 ANQGSEA. CDR3 length: 16 amino acids. On this clone itself: The target antigen is unknown.

As for time point: week 47, end of study. Doses of 300 ug of mutant IDH1 20-mer peptide were given with topical imiquimod. General observations from the study: Of all patients, approximately 93% showed vaccine-induced immune responses.

This TCR derives from a middle-aged man with glioma. The chain is built from TRBV29-1 and TRBJ1-3; unclear D gene. Here the sequenced sample was PBMCs, taken from a glioma patient whose treatment included an IDH1 peptide vaccine. CDR3 nucleotide sequence: TGCAGCGTTGAAGATTCCCCCGCCGGCTCTGGAAACACCATATATTTT. Its protein product is CSVEDSPAGSGNTIYF.